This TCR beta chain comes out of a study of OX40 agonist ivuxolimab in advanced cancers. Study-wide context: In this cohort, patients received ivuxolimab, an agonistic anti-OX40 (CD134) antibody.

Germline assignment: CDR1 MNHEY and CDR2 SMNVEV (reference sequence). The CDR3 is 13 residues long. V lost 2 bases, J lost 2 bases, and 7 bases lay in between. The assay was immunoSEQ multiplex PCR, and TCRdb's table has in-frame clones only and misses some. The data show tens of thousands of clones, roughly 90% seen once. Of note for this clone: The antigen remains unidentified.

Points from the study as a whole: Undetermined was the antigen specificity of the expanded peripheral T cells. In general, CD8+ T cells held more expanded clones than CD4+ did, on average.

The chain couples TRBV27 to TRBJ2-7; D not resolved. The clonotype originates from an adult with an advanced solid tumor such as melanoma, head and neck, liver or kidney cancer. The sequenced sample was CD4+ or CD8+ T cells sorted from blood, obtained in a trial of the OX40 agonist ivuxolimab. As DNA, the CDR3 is TGTGCCAGCAGTTTAGGAGTTCCCTACGAGCAGTACTTC. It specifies CASSLGVPYEQYF.